Below are 32 T cell receptor beta chains sequenced from a single sample in a study of T-cell memory formation after mild COVID-19. Via MiXCR, TCRdb re-called the 5' RACE reads, giving one row per CDR3 protein. Among 250,000 to 300,000 distinct CDR3 sequences listed, 16% were seen once. The sample consisted of PBMCs or a T cell subset sorted from them (not recorded which). The receptors here all came from a man aged 18-30 years who had mild COVID-19 (a few samples of this study predate the infection). Cell type and time point are not known.

This clonotype was seen at least ten times. This chain connects TRBV12-3 or TRBV12-4 to TRBJ2-7; tentative D call: TRBD2 (5 bases). There are 11 residues in the CDR3. V lost 6 bases to trimming and J lost 4 bases, with 7 bases between them. CDR3 in DNA: TGTGCCAGCAGCCGAGGGTACGAGCAGTACTTC. This translates into CASSRGYEQYF.

The table lists this clonotype with a few counts. The chain combines TRBV4-1 with TRBJ2-3, with D hard to call. Looked up from germline, CDR1 is MGHRA and CDR2 is YSYEKL. The CDR3 loop spans 14 amino acids. The ends were cut back, 4 bases at V and 2 bases at J, with 10 bases in the middle. In DNA form, the CDR3 reads TGCGCCAGCAGCCCGCTCAGAGACACAGATACGCAGTATTTT. Translating it yields CASSPLRDTDTQYF.

This clonotype was found a few times. The V and J genes are TRBV12-3 or TRBV12-4 and TRBJ1-2; possible D gene TRBD1, 6 bases. This CDR3 is 14 amino acids long. V was cut by 3 bases and J by 4 bases, with 12 bases left in between. The CDR3 loop is CASSFSDSLYGYTF. The CDR3, as DNA: TGTGCCAGCAGTTTCTCGGACAGTCTCTATGGCTACACCTTC.

This clonotype was seen only a few times. The J gene is TRBJ2-2, the V gene TRBV6-6; 10 bases map to TRBD1. From germline, CDR1 is MNHNY and CDR2 SVGAGI (reference sequence). After removal of 10 bases from V and 4 bases from J, the junction contained 12 bases not matched to a gene. The length of the CDR3 is 16 residues. The CDR3: CATGTGAFWVTGELFF. CDR3 sequence (DNA): TGTGCCACCGGGACAGGGGCTTTCTGGGTCACCGGGGAGCTGTTTTTT.

This clonotype was picked up a small number of times. The chain links TRBV4-3 to TRBJ2-7, with 8 bases that match TRBD1. The J segment lost 2 bases and the V segment lost 3 bases, leaving 12 bases of the junction unmatched. The CDR3 is made up of 17 amino acids. Germline V lookup: CDR1 LGHNA, CDR2 YSLEER. This chain's CDR3 is CASSQGPQGAPTYEQYF. The CDR3 DNA is TGCGCCAGCAGCCAGGGTCCCCAGGGGGCACCAACCTACGAGCAGTACTTC.

This clonotype was counted between two and nine times. The V and J genes are TRBV6-1 and TRBJ1-5; D gene uncertain. CDR3 length: 13 residues. CDR1 is MNHNS, CDR2 SASEGT, per germline. In nucleotides, the CDR3 is TGTGCTTTCACCGGGCAGGGCAATCAGCCCCAGCATTTT. Its translation is CAFTGQGNQPQHF.

This clonotype was counted at least ten times. This chain connects TRBV7-9 to TRBJ2-7, with D maybe TRBD1 (6 bases). This CDR3 contains 12 residues. Germline CDR1 reads SEHNR; CDR2 reads FQNEAQ (reference sequence). The germline V and J ends were trimmed by 5 bases and 6 bases, with 11 bases remaining between them. CDR3 nucleotide sequence: TGTGCCAGCAGCGAACAGGGTCGCGAGCAGTACGTC. The encoded protein is CASSEQGREQYV.

The V and J genes are TRBV29-1 and TRBJ2-3; the D gene is possibly TRBD1 (6 bases). The germline CDR1 and CDR2 sequences are SQVTM and ANQGSEA. This CDR3 is 14 amino acids long. V dropped 6 bases and J dropped 0 bases, with 13 bases sitting between them. The CDR3 sequence: CSVGKQGSTDTQYF. The CDR3 bases are TGCAGCGTCGGAAAACAGGGAAGCACAGATACGCAGTATTTT.

This chain joins TRBV20-1 and TRBJ2-2; a weak D match, TRBD2 (6 bases). The V gene lost 6 bases and the J gene lost 2 bases, with 13 bases spanning the gap. The CDR3 sequence is 14 residues long. Germline V gene sequence: CDR1 DFQATT, CDR2 SNEGSKA (reference sequence). CDR3 region: CSASGTPNTGELFF. The CDR3 coding sequence is TGCAGTGCCTCCGGGACTCCTAACACCGGGGAGCTGTTTTTT.

Remarks on this clonotype: Relative to the germline gene, one junction end is altered; a read error may explain this. This rearrangement joins TRBV4-1 to TRBJ2-4; 7 bases agree with TRBD1. Germline V gene lookup returns CDR1 MGHRA and CDR2 YSYEKL. This CDR3 contains 14 residues. DNA of the CDR3: TGCGCCAGCAGCCAAGAGTCAGGGGGAGTGGGACAATCCTTC. It is translated as CASSQESGGVGQSF.

The chain is built from TRBV12-3 or TRBV12-4 and TRBJ2-1; D possibly uses TRBD1 or TRBD2 (5 bases each). The ends were cut back, 6 bases at V and 7 bases at J, with 19 bases in the middle. The CDR3 extends over 15 amino acids. The CDR3 DNA is TGTGCCAGCAGCCCCAGAGGGGATGCTCGGAATGAGCAGTTCTTC. Protein sequence: CASSPRGDARNEQFF.

This clonotype was found many times. V gene TRBV7-2 combines with J gene TRBJ2-5, with D perhaps TRBD2 (5 bases). From germline, CDR1 is SGHTA and CDR2 FQGNSA. This CDR3 contains 14 residues. Trimming stripped 5 bases from V and 6 bases from J, with 16 bases between. DNA of the CDR3: TGTGCCAGCAGCCACGACCGGTCGGGAAAGACCCAGTACTTC. This sequence encodes CASSHDRSGKTQYF.

This clonotype turned up a few times. The chain recombines TRBV6-6 with TRBJ2-7, with unresolved D. With 0 bases removed from V and 7 bases from J, the gap between germline ends came to 10 bases. Per germline, CDR1 MNHNY and CDR2 SVGAGI (reference sequence). The CDR3 contains 13 residues. The CDR3 coding sequence is TGTGCCAGCAGTTACTCTCAAGGTTGGGAGCAGTACGTC. Amino acid sequence: CASSYSQGWEQYV.

This chain uses TRBV4-1 with TRBJ2-3, with 10 bases fitting TRBD1. CDR1 is MGHRA, CDR2 YSYEKL, per germline. V lost 6 bases to trimming and J lost 4 bases; unmatched junction nucleotides: 7. This CDR3 comprises 15 residues. The CDR3 reads CASRRVGTGADTQYF. The CDR3 DNA is TGCGCCAGCAGGCGAGTCGGGACAGGGGCAGATACGCAGTATTTT.

The chain joins TRBV14 to TRBJ2-1; D gene ambiguous. There are 16 residues in the CDR3. V was clipped by 0 bases and J by 5 bases, with 14 bases between them. In germline, CDR1 is SGHDN, CDR2 FVKESK. The CDR3 region is CASSQDSVVMDNEQFF. The CDR3 DNA is TGTGCCAGCAGCCAAGATTCGGTGGTCATGGACAATGAGCAGTTCTTC.

The chain uses TRBV2 and TRBJ2-5, with 11 bases lining up with TRBD2. The germline V gene has CDR1 SNHLY and CDR2 FYNNEI. After removal of 6 bases from V and 4 bases from J, the junction contained 7 bases not matched to a gene. The CDR3 consists of 15 residues. This CDR3 reads CASRRSGGALETQYF. CDR3 in DNA: TGTGCCAGCAGACGTAGCGGGGGGGCCTTAGAGACCCAGTACTTC.

A few counts support this clonotype. The chain uses TRBV5-1 and TRBJ2-7, with 8 bases identical to TRBD1. V dropped 0 bases and J dropped 5; count of bases not matched to a gene: 10. The CDR3 is 16 residues long. The germline gives CDR1 SGHRS, CDR2 YFSETQ. CDR3 bases: TGCGCCAGCAGCTTGGGGGGACAGGCCCGGTGGGACGAGCAGTACTTC. It translates to CASSLGGQARWDEQYF.

The CDR3 spells CASSQVRSILHF. Here the CDR3 DNA reads TGCGCCAGCAGCCAAGTTAGGAGCATCCTCCACTTT. The genes are TRBV4-3 and TRBJ1-6; D gene ambiguous. The CDR3 loop spans 12 amino acids. V lost 1 base, J lost 15 bases, and 10 bases lay in between. Germline V gene lookup returns CDR1 LGHNA and CDR2 YSLEER.

Here the CDR3 reads CASRQAGTSGGGTDTQYF. CDR3 sequence (DNA): TGTGCCAGCAGACAAGCCGGGACTAGCGGGGGGGGCACAGATACGCAGTATTTT. The chain has TRBV12-3 or TRBV12-4 and TRBJ2-3; 16 positions agree with TRBD2. J lost 1 base, V lost 6 bases, and 7 bases had no gene match. There are 18 residues in the CDR3.

This clonotype was counted ten times or more. The rearrangement links TRBV6-5 to TRBJ2-3, with 8 bases aligning to TRBD2. This CDR3 is built from 15 residues. V shed 4 bases, J shed 4 bases, and the junction held 7 bases outside the gene matches. CDR1 is MNHEY and CDR2 is SVGAGI in the germline V gene. CDR3: CASSLRGGSSDTQYF. The CDR3 nucleotides read TGTGCCAGCAGTTTACGGGGGGGCAGCTCAGATACGCAGTATTTT.

This clonotype turned up a few times. In DNA, the CDR3 is TGTGCCAGCAGCAGAACTAGCGGGGGTTATCAAGAGACCCAGTACTTC. Translating gives CASSRTSGGYQETQYF. The V call is TRBV7-2, the J call TRBJ2-5; 11 bases agree with TRBD2. The CDR3 has 16 amino acids. Trimming took 5 bases from V and 2 from J; bases not matched to a gene: 7. CDR1 is SGHTA, CDR2 FQGNSA, per germline. Looking up the rest from reference TRBV7-2 and TRBJ2-5 gives the full variable domain: GAGVSQSPSNKVTEKGKDVELRCDPISGHTALYWYRQSLGQGLEFLIYFQGNSAPDKSGLPSDRFSAERTGGSVSTLTIQRTQQEDSAVYLCASSRTSGGYQETQYFGPGTRLLVL.

The chain couples TRBV5-6 to TRBJ2-7; no firm D call. The germline CDR1 and CDR2 sequences are SGHDT and YYEEEE. Trimming pared 4 bases from V and 7 bases from J, leaving 21 bases between. The CDR3 covers 15 residues. The CDR3 reads CASSGNPDRSWEQYF. The CDR3 DNA reads TGTGCCAGCAGCGGGAACCCGGATCGGTCGTGGGAGCAGTACTTC.

This clonotype was detected only a few times. The chain combines TRBV4-2 with TRBJ1-5; TRBD1 might be the D (5 bases). The germline gives CDR1 LGHNA, CDR2 YNFKEQ. This CDR3 region has 16 residues. The V gene lost 1 base and the J gene lost 8 bases, with 18 bases spanning the gap. DNA of the CDR3: TGTGCCAGCAGCCAAGTATCGGGACGGAGCATTGAGCCCCAGCATTTT. Its translation: CASSQVSGRSIEPQHF.

This clonotype was picked up a small number of times. V is TRBV10-3 and J is TRBJ2-7; 9 nucleotides align to TRBD1. The V and J ends lost 0 bases and 4 bases, in that order; junction bases with no gene match: 4. Germline CDR1 is ENHRY and CDR2 is SYGVKD. The CDR3 is 15 amino acids. CDR3 DNA: TGTGCCATCAGTGAGTCCGGGACAGGGTTTTACGAGCAGTACTTC. Translation gives CAISESGTGFYEQYF.

This clonotype has ten or more counts. The V gene is TRBV5-1, the J gene TRBJ1-6, with D perhaps TRBD1 (5 bases). The CDR3 runs to 14 residues. CDR1 and CDR2 (germline): SGHRS, YFSETQ. V was cut by 4 bases and J by 9 bases, with 14 bases left in between. CDR3 in DNA: TGCGCCAGCAGCCCGGCCGGGGGTCTTTCACCCCTCCACTTT. It encodes CASSPAGGLSPLHF.

This clonotype was observed a few times. This sequence joins TRBV6-5 and TRBJ2-2; D call uncertain. V shed 6 bases and J shed 4 bases, with 12 bases lying between them. The CDR3 has 14 residues. CDR1 and CDR2 from the germline V gene are MNHEY and SVGAGI. The CDR3 DNA is TGTGCCAGCAGCCACGCCAGCATCACCGGGGAGCTGTTTTTT. Its translation: CASSHASITGELFF.

The table lists this clonotype with a count of one. The chain couples TRBV11-2 to TRBJ1-2; 7 bases map to TRBD1. V lost 6 bases and J lost 7; bases outside the gene matches: 20. The CDR3 contains 17 residues. Germline V gives CDR1 SGHAT, CDR2 FQNNGV. The CDR3 sequence is CASRILRDRRGLGGYTF. As DNA, the CDR3 is TGTGCCAGCAGAATACTCCGGGACAGAAGGGGTCTTGGTGGCTACACCTTC.

The rearrangement links TRBV5-1 to TRBJ2-5; no clear D. CDR1 and CDR2 from the germline V gene are SGHRS and YFSETQ. The CDR3 is 14 residues long. Trimming removed 3 bases from V and 2 bases from J, with 11 bases in between. As DNA, the CDR3 is TGCGCCAGCAGCTCAGCGCAGGCGCAAGAGACCCAGTACTTC. Amino acids: CASSSAQAQETQYF.

The chain employs TRBV4-3 and TRBJ2-3, with D unresolved. The ends were cut back, 1 base at V and 0 bases at J, with 5 bases in the middle. The CDR3 loop spans 14 amino acids. CDR1 LGHNA and CDR2 YSLEER come from the germline V gene. The CDR3 DNA follows: TGCGCCAGCAGCCAAGTGGGTAGCACAGATACGCAGTATTTT. Encoded protein: CASSQVGSTDTQYF.

J is TRBJ2-2 and V is TRBV20-1; possibly TRBD1 or TRBD2 for D (6 bases each). The CDR3 runs 16 residues. Trimming cost V 0 bases and J 8 bases, with 19 bases left between them. Germline CDR1 reads DFQATT; CDR2 reads SNEGSKA (reference sequence). The CDR3 spells CSARDQEDPGAGELFF. DNA of the CDR3: TGCAGTGCTAGAGACCAGGAGGACCCGGGGGCGGGGGAGCTGTTTTTT.

This clonotype appeared a few times. The gene calls are TRBV5-1 and TRBJ1-1; no clear D gene. Germline V lookup: CDR1 SGHRS, CDR2 YFSETQ. Trimming cost V 1 base and J 2 bases, with 9 bases left between them. The CDR3 consists of 14 residues. CDR3 sequence (DNA): TGCGCCAGCAGCTTGCCGCGGAGAAACACTGAAGCTTTCTTT. Its protein product is CASSLPRRNTEAFF.

The chain carries TRBV28 and TRBJ2-7; 9 positions match TRBD1. Germline CDR1 is MDHEN and CDR2 is SYDVKM. The V gene end was trimmed by 5 bases and the J gene end by 5 bases; junction bases not matched to a gene: 13. The CDR3 consists of 16 residues. Here the CDR3 reads CASSGGQGAGNHEQYV. DNA for the CDR3: TGTGCCAGCAGTGGGGGACAGGGAGCGGGGAACCACGAGCAGTACGTC.